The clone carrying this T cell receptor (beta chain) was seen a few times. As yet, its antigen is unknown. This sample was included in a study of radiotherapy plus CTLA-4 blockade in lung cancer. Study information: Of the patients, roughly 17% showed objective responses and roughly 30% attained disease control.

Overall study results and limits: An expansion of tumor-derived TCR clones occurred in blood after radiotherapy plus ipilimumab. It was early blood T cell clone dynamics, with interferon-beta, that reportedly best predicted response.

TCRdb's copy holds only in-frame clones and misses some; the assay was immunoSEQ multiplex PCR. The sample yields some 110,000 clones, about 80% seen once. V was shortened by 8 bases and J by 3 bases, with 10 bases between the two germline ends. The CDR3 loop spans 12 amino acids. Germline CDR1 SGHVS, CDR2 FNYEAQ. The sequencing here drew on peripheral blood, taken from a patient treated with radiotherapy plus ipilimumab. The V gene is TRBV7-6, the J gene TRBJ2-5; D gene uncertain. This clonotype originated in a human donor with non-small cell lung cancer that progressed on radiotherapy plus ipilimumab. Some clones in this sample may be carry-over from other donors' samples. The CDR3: CASSPTKETQYF. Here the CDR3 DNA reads TGTGCCAGCTCCCCTACGAAAGAGACCCAGTACTTC.